This TCR beta chain emerged from a study of shared clonotypes between healthy human individuals (dated by TCRdb to 2020 to 2021). Study-wide context: The cohort included a few men and a couple of women between 18 and 49 years of age. Libraries were prepared and TCR repertoires were sequenced by different laboratories using diverse techniques, in order to increase sequencing depth and limit assay-specific biases. Per donor, three plates each were used for CD4 naive and CD4 memory, two for CD8 naive, and one for CD8 memory. To estimate repertoire size and how much clonotypes are shared between individuals, the study performed deep sequencing of blood TCR repertoires from a few healthy adults. Each donor's leukapheresis produced roughly between about 0.85 and 10 billion PBMCs. Points the paper makes about the study in general: Even with the large sequencing depth, rarefaction of the sorted-subset datasets indicated that sequencing was incomplete. Naive subsets generally had larger estimated clonotype richness than memory subsets did. Sampling was restricted to blood, and TCR repertoires in tissue are likely to differ from TCR repertoires in blood. Higher generation probabilities were observed for clonotypes shared by all four sorted-subset donors than for non-shared clonotypes. Based on pairwise subsampling, the degree of clonotype sharing among donors was expected to be affected by sequencing depth. The genetic and exposure-history diversity represented was limited by the small number of donors. About 5% of naive CD4, 3% to 3.5% of naive CD8, roughly 2.4% of memory CD4, and 0.4% of memory CD8 clonotypes were shared across four donors.

Donors were healthy HIV-negative adults with no recently reported acute infections or vaccinations. Every donor was a Caucasian adult living in Nashville, Tennessee, USA. Magnetic negative selection was used to enrich CD4+ T cells, after which naive cells were positively selected on CD45RA and the negative fraction became the memory subset. Blood was obtained by leukapheresis, after which PBMCs were separated by Ficoll-Histopaque density gradient centrifugation and cryopreserved in liquid nitrogen vapor phase. Purity and quantity of every magnetically sorted T cell population were checked by analytical flow cytometry. Each sorted fraction had its genomic DNA isolated and then quantified by UV absorbance on a Nanodrop 2000c. Regarding this clone: Its antigen remains undetermined. No clone much larger than this one lies a single base away; base qualities are absent.

Using the deep immunoSEQ assay, TCR CDR3 regions were amplified from genomic DNA by multiplex PCR. For each cell subset, the extracted genomic DNA was distributed evenly across all wells of several immunoSEQ 96-well plates, and each plate served as one replicate. For sorted subsets, about 210 ng of genomic DNA, equivalent to some 33,000 T cell genomes, went into each replicate PCR. The purified libraries were quantified using a Qubit 3.0 fluorometer, sized with a Bioanalyzer 2100, and then quantified again using the KAPA Library Quantification kit. Every immunoSEQ 96-well plate was sequenced on a separate single-read 150-cycle Illumina NextSeq 550 flow cell. The original methods were these. Because the immunoSEQ output held only junctional sequences and lacked quality scores, the filtering could not match the filtering applied to full-length reads. Sequences were annotated with PyIR, a Python wrapper for IgBLAST v1.9, and V/J genes and CDR3 were assigned using IMGT germline references. Reads were filtered out if the reads had weak V/J assignments (E-value above 1e-6), no CDR3, stop codons, out-of-frame junctions, or ambiguous translated residues. V3J clonotypes were defined as sequences sharing an identical inferred V gene, J gene, and CDR3 amino acid sequence. Percentage overlap between repertoires was calculated by dividing the number of shared unique clonotypes by the size of the smaller repertoire. Three approaches were used to assess repertoire richness: RTK rarefaction, the Chao1 estimator, and Recon v2.1 estimates of unobserved clonotypes. For all TCRbeta clonotypes obtained by the gDNA method from four donors, generation probabilities were computed with OLGA. Drawn from immuneACCESS, this table holds only the in-frame rearrangements with V and J called that TCRdb kept. Clones are partly lost; checked studies trace under half to an unresolved V gene and leave the rest unexplained. V and J calls and clone size are given by that table; D and trimming were obtained from the DNA. The sample includes about 230,000 clones, with about 69% observed a single time. In total, the top ten clones hold around 10% of the sample.

The sample was memory CD4+ T cells sorted from blood. The cell subset or site tag for this specimen amounts to: CD45RA-negative fraction. The clonotype was recovered from a man between 25 and 39 years old in good health.

The CDR3 reads as follows: CASSLAPWDVPMNTEAFF. The DNA sequence is TGCGCCAGCAGCTTGGCCCCGTGGGACGTCCCCATGAACACTGAAGCTTTCTTT. The chain links TRBV5-1 with TRBJ1-1; the D segment could be TRBD1, given 5 matching bases. CDR1 and CDR2 are read off the germline V gene as SGHRS and YFSETQ. The CDR3 goes from the cysteine to the phenylalanine over 18 residues. The only DNA kept is the CDR3, 54 bases in frame from the first base. V sheds 0 bases and J sheds 0 bases, leaving 18 bases between their ends.